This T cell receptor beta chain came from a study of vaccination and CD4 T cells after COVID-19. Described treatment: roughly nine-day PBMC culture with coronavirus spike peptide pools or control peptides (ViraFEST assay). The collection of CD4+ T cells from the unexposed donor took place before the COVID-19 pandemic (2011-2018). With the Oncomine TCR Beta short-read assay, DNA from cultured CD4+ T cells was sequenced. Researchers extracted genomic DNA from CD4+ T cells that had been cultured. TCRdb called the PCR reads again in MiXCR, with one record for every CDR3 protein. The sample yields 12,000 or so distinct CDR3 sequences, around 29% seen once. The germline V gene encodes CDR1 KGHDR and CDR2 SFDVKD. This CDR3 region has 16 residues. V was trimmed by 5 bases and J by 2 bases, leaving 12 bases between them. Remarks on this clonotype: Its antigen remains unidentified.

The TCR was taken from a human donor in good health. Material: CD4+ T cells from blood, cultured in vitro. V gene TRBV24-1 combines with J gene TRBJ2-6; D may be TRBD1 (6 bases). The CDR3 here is CATSGTDLAGANVLTF. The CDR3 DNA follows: TGTGCCACCAGTGGGACAGATCTCGCTGGGGCCAACGTCCTGACTTTC.